This TCR beta chain is from a study of shared clonotypes between healthy human individuals. General observations from the study: Clonotype sharing among donors, it was expected, would be affected by sequencing depth.

Comment on this clone: Its target is not known.

Deep-level settings were used for running the assay. The method was immunoSEQ multiplex PCR; TCRdb's version includes in-frame clones alone and lacks a portion of them. The sample shows approximately 1,500,000 clones, approximately 98% of them seen only once. The length of the CDR3 is 11 residues. Deletions cut 6 bases from V and 13 bases from J, with 13 bases between. The germline CDR1 and CDR2 sequences are MDHEN and SYDVKM. This TCR derives from a man aged 30 to 45 in good health. V is TRBV28 and J is TRBJ2-1; D call uncertain. The sequenced sample was naive CD4+ T cells sorted from blood. This sample's subset: CD45RA+ positively selected. CDR3 coding DNA: TGTGCCAGCAGATCAGTTTATAATCAGTTCTTC. Its protein product is CASRSVYNQFF.